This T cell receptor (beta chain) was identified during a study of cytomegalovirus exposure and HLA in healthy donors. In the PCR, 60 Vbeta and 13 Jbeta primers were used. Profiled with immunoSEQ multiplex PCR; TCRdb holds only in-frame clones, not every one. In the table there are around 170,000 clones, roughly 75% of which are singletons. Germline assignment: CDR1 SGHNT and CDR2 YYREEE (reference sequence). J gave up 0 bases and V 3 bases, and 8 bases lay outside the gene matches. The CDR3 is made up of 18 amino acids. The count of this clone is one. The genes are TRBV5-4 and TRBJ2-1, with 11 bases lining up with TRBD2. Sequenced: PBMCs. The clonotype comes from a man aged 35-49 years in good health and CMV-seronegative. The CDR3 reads CASSSRSGLAASYNEQFF. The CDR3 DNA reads TGTGCCAGCAGCTCCAGATCGGGACTAGCGGCCTCCTACAATGAGCAGTTCTTC.